Below, 26 T cell receptor beta chains from the same sample are listed, as sequenced in a study of CD4+ T cells in melanoma. Only in-frame clones appear in the TCRdb table, and some are missing; sequencing was by immunoSEQ multiplex PCR. The table lists 7,000 to 9,500 clones, about two thirds of them singletons, with over 15% in the top ten. The sequencing input was cells from a culture (not recorded whether cultured in vitro). These TCRs come from a human donor with melanoma.

The chain recombines TRBV5-1 with TRBJ1-1; D is unclear. The CDR3 has 14 residues. Trimming shortened V by 1 base and J by 0 bases, and 7 bases separated the two germline ends. Germline V gene sequence: CDR1 SGHRS, CDR2 YFSETQ. The CDR3 DNA reads as TGCGCCAGCAGCTTGACCCCAGTGAACACTGAAGCTTTCTTT. It specifies CASSLTPVNTEAFF.

The genes are TRBV6-5 and TRBJ2-7, with D perhaps being TRBD1 or TRBD2 (6 bases each). This CDR3 contains 15 residues. V was trimmed by 2 bases and J by 3 bases, leaving 14 bases between them. Germline CDR1 is MNHEY and CDR2 is SVGAGI. CDR3 residues: CASSYGGGGFYEQYF. DNA of the CDR3: TGTGCCAGCAGTTACGGCGGAGGGGGATTCTACGAGCAGTACTTC.

The rearrangement uses TRBV6-5 and TRBJ2-2; D is unclear. The germline gives CDR1 MNHEY, CDR2 SVGAGI. This CDR3 is built from 15 residues. V lost 1 base and J 5 bases, leaving 11 bases between the germline ends. CDR3 amino acids: CASSYFRRSTGELFF. CDR3 sequence (DNA): TGTGCCAGCAGTTACTTCCGACGTTCGACCGGGGAGCTGTTTTTT.

J is TRBJ1-5 and V is TRBV19, with D maybe TRBD1 (5 bases). The CDR3 sequence is 15 residues long. Germline CDR1 LNHDA, CDR2 SQIVND (reference sequence). V lost 10 bases, J lost 7 bases, and 23 bases lay in between. CDR3 DNA: TGTGCCACCACGCGCGCGGCAGGGACTGGGCAGCCCCAGCATTTT. The encoded protein is CATTRAAGTGQPQHF.

This rearrangement joins TRBV27 to TRBJ2-7; possibly TRBD1 for D (6 bases). The CDR3 runs 15 residues. Germline assignment: CDR1 MNHEY and CDR2 SMNVEV (reference sequence). V lost 3 bases to trimming and J lost 4 bases, with 16 bases between them. This chain's CDR3 is CASSFRGGQGYEQYF. The CDR3 bases are TGTGCCAGCAGTTTTAGAGGGGGTCAGGGGTACGAGCAGTACTTC.

The V and J genes are TRBV5-1 and TRBJ2-3; 8 bases fit TRBD2. This CDR3 region has 17 residues. Germline-derived CDR1 and CDR2 are SGHRS and YFSETQ. The J segment lost 3 bases and the V segment lost 0 bases, leaving 9 bases of the junction unmatched. This chain's CDR3 is CASSLAPRGVGTDTQYF. CDR3 coding DNA: TGCGCCAGCAGCTTGGCACCGCGGGGGGTCGGGACAGATACGCAGTATTTT.

V and J are TRBV29-1 and TRBJ1-4, with 11 bases fitting TRBD1. The germline V gene encodes CDR1 SQVTM and CDR2 ANQGSEA. V shed 3 bases and J 5 bases; nucleotides not matched to a gene: 2. The CDR3 has 14 amino acids. CDR3 sequence (DNA): TGCAGCGTTGAGGGGACAGGGGGAAATGAAAAACTGTTTTTT. It encodes CSVEGTGGNEKLFF.

The chain has TRBV7-9 and TRBJ1-1; the D gene is possibly TRBD1 (5 bases). The germline V and J ends were trimmed by 1 base and 5 bases, with 17 bases remaining between them. The CDR3 has 16 residues. Per the germline V gene, CDR1 is SEHNR and CDR2 is FQNEAQ (reference sequence). CDR3 sequence (DNA): TGTGCCAGCAGCTTAGGACTCGGGGGGGAGAAGACTGAAGCTTTCTTT. This translates into CASSLGLGGEKTEAFF.

The sample holds one count of this clone. The V and J genes are TRBV5-6 and TRBJ1-1, with unresolved D. The V gene lost 2 bases and the J gene lost 7 bases, with 6 bases spanning the gap. Germline CDR1 and CDR2: SGHDT and YYEEEE. The CDR3 spans 11 residues. The CDR3 coding sequence is TGTGCCAGCAGCTTCCAGCGTGAAGCTTTCTTT. As protein: CASSFQREAFF.

The V gene is TRBV11-2, the J gene TRBJ1-6; D ambiguous. The CDR3 runs to 13 residues. CDR1 is SGHAT and CDR2 is FQNNGV in the germline V gene. The V gene lost 4 bases and the J gene lost 8 bases, with 9 bases spanning the gap. CDR3 coding DNA: TGTGCCAGCAGCTCCCGGTGGGATTCACCCCTCCACTTT. Its protein is CASSSRWDSPLHF.

The chain couples TRBV4-2 to TRBJ1-2, with 10 bases lining up with TRBD1. The CDR3 sequence is 14 residues long. From germline, CDR1 is LGHNA and CDR2 YNFKEQ. Trimming cost V 2 bases and J 8 bases; bases outside gene matches: 5. The CDR3 protein is CASSQPGQGGGYTF. The CDR3 DNA is TGTGCCAGCAGCCAACCTGGACAGGGGGGAGGCTACACCTTC.

The J gene is TRBJ1-6, the V gene TRBV11-2; 9 nucleotides agree with TRBD1. The V and J ends lost 4 bases and 9 bases, in that order; junction bases with no gene match: 7. The CDR3 is 15 residues long. Germline V CDR1 and CDR2: SGHAT, FQNNGV. The CDR3 is CASSWTGVGPSPLHF. CDR3 nucleotides: TGTGCCAGCAGCTGGACAGGGGTGGGCCCTTCACCCCTCCACTTT.

The rearrangement joins TRBV5-1 to TRBJ2-4, with TRBD2 matching over 8 bases. V gave up 4 bases and J gave up 7 bases; unmatched junction bases: 7. The CDR3 has 14 residues. Germline CDR1 SGHRS, CDR2 YFSETQ. Here the CDR3 reads CASSESGGRNIQYF. CDR3 coding DNA: TGCGCCAGCAGCGAGTCGGGGGGGCGGAACATTCAGTACTTC. The whole variable domain, filled in from reference TRBV5-1 and TRBJ2-4, reads KAGVTQTPRYLIKTRGQQVTLSCSPISGHRSVSWYQQTPGQGLQFLFEYFSETQRNKGNFPGRFSGRQFSNSRSEMNVSTLELGDSALYLCASSESGGRNIQYFGAGTRLSVL.

The chain is built from TRBV6-5 and TRBJ2-5; 7 bases fit TRBD2. V was clipped by 5 bases and J by 5 bases; unmatched bases: 2. CDR1 and CDR2 (germline): MNHEY, SVGAGI. The CDR3 spans 12 residues. DNA for the CDR3: TGTGCCAGCAGTCAAGCGGGGGAGACCCAGTACTTC. This codes for CASSQAGETQYF.

The gene calls are TRBV29-1 and TRBJ2-2; D may correspond to TRBD1 or TRBD2 (5 bases each). V lost 5 bases to trimming and J lost 3 bases, with 13 bases between them. Germline assignment: CDR1 SQVTM and CDR2 ANQGSEA. This CDR3 spans 14 amino acids. Here the CDR3 DNA reads TGCAGCGTTCATTGGGGGTCGGACACCGGGGAGCTGTTTTTT. Residues: CSVHWGSDTGELFF.

The V and J genes are TRBV6-6 and TRBJ2-2; maybe TRBD1 (5 bases). In germline, CDR1 is MNHNY, CDR2 SVGAGI (reference sequence). CDR3 length: 14 amino acids. Trimming shortened V by 6 bases and J by 1 base, and 9 bases separated the two germline ends. The CDR3, as DNA: TGTGCCAGCAGACAAGGACAGAACACCGGGGAGCTGTTTTTT. The encoded protein is CASRQGQNTGELFF.

The gene calls are TRBV5-1 and TRBJ2-7; TRBD1 matches 8 bases. Losses at the gene ends were 2 bases for V and 6 bases for J; bases not matched to a gene: 7. CDR3 length equals 14 residues. Germline CDR1 SGHRS, CDR2 YFSETQ. For the CDR3, the DNA is TGCGCCAGCAGCTTAGGACAGGGATCCCGCGAGCAGTACTTC. Its protein is CASSLGQGSREQYF.

This chain connects TRBV11-2 to TRBJ2-2; the D is unclear. The CDR3 totals 14 residues. V shed 3 bases and J shed 5 bases, with 10 bases lying between them. CDR1 is SGHAT, CDR2 FQNNGV, per germline. The CDR3 DNA sequence: TGTGCCAGCAGCTTGGGGTTTTTGACCGGGGAGCTGTTTTTT. Protein: CASSLGFLTGELFF.

This chain uses TRBV11-2 with TRBJ2-7, with TRBD1 matching 9 bases. The V and J ends lost 6 bases and 7 bases, in that order; junction bases with no gene match: 16. The CDR3 length is 16 residues. Looked up from germline, CDR1 is SGHAT and CDR2 is FQNNGV. The CDR3 sequence: CASRPIPRDRAGEQYF. CDR3 DNA sequence: TGTGCCAGCAGACCCATCCCGAGGGACAGGGCTGGGGAGCAGTACTTC.

The CDR3 region is CASSLQSGLPGELFF. The CDR3 DNA is TGTGCCAGCAGCTTACAGTCAGGGCTTCCCGGGGAGCTGTTTTTT. V gene TRBV7-9 combines with J gene TRBJ2-2; possibly TRBD1 for D (5 bases). The CDR3 consists of 15 residues. Trimming stripped 2 bases from V and 6 bases from J, with 13 bases between. CDR1 is SEHNR, CDR2 FQNEAQ, per germline (reference sequence).

This clone was detected only a few times. The chain is built from TRBV5-1 and TRBJ2-5; 11 nucleotides agree with TRBD2. The J segment lost 3 bases and the V segment lost 4 bases, leaving 8 bases of the junction unmatched. Per the germline V gene, CDR1 is SGHRS and CDR2 is YFSETQ. The CDR3 runs 16 residues. The CDR3 region has the DNA TGCGCCAGCAGCAGAACTAGCGGGGGCCGTGAAGAGACCCAGTACTTC. Residues: CASSRTSGGREETQYF.

The chain is built from TRBV5-1 and TRBJ2-3, with TRBD2 as a possible D gene (6 bases). CDR3 length: 16 amino acids. Per germline, CDR1 SGHRS and CDR2 YFSETQ. V was shortened by 2 bases and J by 0 bases, with 13 bases between the two germline ends. The CDR3 protein is CASSLALAASTDTQYF. The DNA for the CDR3 is TGCGCCAGCAGCTTAGCCTTAGCGGCTAGCACAGATACGCAGTATTTT.

V is TRBV11-2 and J is TRBJ1-6; the match to TRBD1 covers 7 bases. The V segment lost 0 bases and the J segment 1 base; nucleotides outside the gene matches: 6. The CDR3 length is 18 residues. In germline, CDR1 is SGHAT, CDR2 FQNNGV. The DNA for the CDR3 is TGTGCCAGCAGCTTAGAAGGGCGCAGGGGGTCCTATAATTCACCCCTCCACTTT. Protein product: CASSLEGRRGSYNSPLHF. The full variable domain, in which reference TRBV11-2 and TRBJ1-6 provide the parts outside the CDR3, is EAGVAQSPRYKIIEKRQSVAFWCNPISGHATLYWYQQILGQGPKLLIQFQNNGVVDDSQLPKDRFSAERLKGVDSTLKIQPAKLEDSAVYLCASSLEGRRGSYNSPLHFGNGTRLTVT.

The chain combines TRBV2 with TRBJ2-1; D not resolved. Trimming removed 7 bases at V and 4 bases at J, with 20 bases between. The CDR3 sequence is 16 residues long. The germline V gene encodes CDR1 SNHLY and CDR2 FYNNEI. The CDR3 DNA reads TGTGCCAGCATGGACGGAGTGAGCCTCGATTACAATGAGCAGTTCTTC. Amino acids: CASMDGVSLDYNEQFF.

This clone has only a few counts. The V call is TRBV7-3, the J call TRBJ1-1; no reliable D call. The CDR3 runs 14 residues. Per germline, CDR1 SGHTA and CDR2 FQGTGA. With 3 bases removed from V and 2 bases from J, the gap between germline ends came to 10 bases. The CDR3 reads CASSFSIGNTEAFF. In DNA form, the CDR3 reads TGTGCCAGCAGCTTCAGTATCGGCAACACTGAAGCTTTCTTT.

The rearrangement joins TRBV21-1 to TRBJ1-3. TRBV21-1 is designated a pseudogene. This CDR3 spans 17 amino acids. CDR3 nucleotides: TGTGCCAGCAGCAAAGAGGGCGGTGGACCGTTGGGGAACACCATATATTTT. Its translation is CASSKEGGGPLGNTIYF.